The clone carrying this T cell receptor (beta chain) was observed at least ten times. Antigen unknown. The data stem from a study of T cell repertoires in cytomegalovirus infection. Turning to the study itself: Indicated by public TCR beta signatures were CMV infection and matching HLA type. Findings and limits, study-wide: Summed frequency of shared TCR beta families picked out CMV carriers who also had the relevant HLA. The ex vivo response was dominated by HLA-C-restricted CMV-specific TCR beta clonotypes.

Using its own MiXCR run on the reads, TCRdb lists one record per CDR3 protein. The sample lists about 360,000 distinct CDR3 sequences; 15% to 20% were seen once. This TCR was recovered from a human donor in good health (CMV status not recorded). Some clones in this sample may be carry-over from other donors' samples. The sample comprised PBMCs.

DNA of the CDR3: TGTGCCAGCAGTCCACTAGCGGGAAGCACAGATACGCAGTATTTT. Translating it yields CASSPLAGSTDTQYF. The rearrangement joins TRBV6-1 to TRBJ2-3; 10 bases are shared with TRBD2. This CDR3 region has 15 residues. Unmatched junction bases numbered 2, after V lost 5 bases and J lost 0 bases. The V gene's germline CDR1 is MNHNS and CDR2 SASEGT.